This TCR beta chain was observed in a study of blood T cells in healthy people across ages. For the second PCR, which ran for about 6 to 11 cycles, a sample-barcoded 5' primer and a J-beta primer mix were used. Every cDNA molecule carried a tag from a template-switch adaptor bearing 12 random nucleotides. At least 2.5 million CDR3-containing paired-end reads were obtained per sample. TCRdb independently ran MiXCR on the 5' RACE reads; one entry per CDR3 protein. Of fewer than 1,000,000 distinct CDR3 sequences listed, 40% to 50% are singletons. Donor samples were obtained from healthy Caucasian individuals from Russia, aged about 6 to 95. Study conclusions and caveats: Researchers report that TCR beta diversity correlated strongly with naive T cell percentage.

Worth noting for this clonotype: The antigen remains undetermined.

The CDR3 extends over 17 amino acids. With 1 base clipped from V and 0 bases from J, the junction kept 3 bases outside the gene matches. CDR1 is SGHTA, CDR2 FQGTGA, per germline. The sample taken for sequencing was blood. V gene TRBV7-3 combines with J gene TRBJ2-1; 10 bases fit TRBD2. The source is a man aged 55 to 70 in good health. CDR3 in amino acids: CASSLNPSGGSYNEQFF. The CDR3 DNA follows: TGTGCCAGCAGCTTAAACCCTAGCGGGGGCTCCTACAATGAGCAGTTCTTC.